Each of the 10 T cell receptor beta chains below was sequenced from the same sample in a study of blood T cell repertoires in COVID-19 (dated by TCRdb to the early 2020s). The library was made by the immunoSEQ multiplex PCR assay. The table was pulled from immuneACCESS by TCRdb, which kept in-frame rearrangements only. Such tables lose some clones; where checked, under half of the loss comes from unresolved V genes, and the rest has no known cause. Within this sample are approximately 170,000 clones, with 84% of them counted one time only. The ten largest clones represent roughly 15% of the sample. Sequencing was done on a sample of peripheral blood. Receptor source: a woman aged 70-85 years with COVID-19, enrolled during active disease.

The chain carries TRBV2 and TRBJ1-1; D not certain. Germline V gene lookup returns CDR1 SNHLY and CDR2 FYNNEI. V lost 3 bases, J lost 0 bases, and 14 bases lay in between. The CDR3 is 16 amino acids. The CDR3 DNA follows: TGTGCCAGCAGTGACCTAGCGGGGAGGGTGAACACTGAAGCTTTCTTT. Its protein product is CASSDLAGRVNTEAFF.

The rearrangement uses TRBV2 and TRBJ1-2; D unclear. This CDR3 comprises 15 residues. CDR1 SNHLY and CDR2 FYNNEI come from the germline V gene. V was pared by 3 bases and J by 5 bases, with 16 bases between. The CDR3 DNA reads as TGTGCCAGCAGTGAGACTTTACTTGCGCAATATGGCTACACCTTC. Its translation is CASSETLLAQYGYTF.

This clone has only one observation. This rearrangement joins TRBV27 to TRBJ1-4, with 10 bases matching TRBD1. The trim removed 2 bases at V and 10 bases at J, leaving 16 bases unmatched. CDR3 length: 18 amino acids. In germline, CDR1 is MNHEY, CDR2 SMNVEV (reference sequence). DNA of the CDR3: TGTGCCAGCAGTTTAATTATTGATAGGACAGGGGGATTTGGAAAACTGTTTTTT. This sequence encodes CASSLIIDRTGGFGKLFF. Drawing the rest from reference TRBV27 and TRBJ1-4, the complete variable domain is EAQVTQNPRYLITVTGKKLTVTCSQNMNHEYMSWYRQDPGLGLRQIYYSMNVEVTDKGDVPEGYKVSRKEKRNFPLILESPSPNQTSLYFCASSLIIDRTGGFGKLFFGSGTQLSVL.

This clone came up a few times. The chain employs TRBV5-1 and TRBJ2-3; 10 bases map to TRBD1. This CDR3 has 16 amino acids. V shed 5 bases, J shed 3 bases, and the junction held 9 bases outside the gene matches. Looked up from germline, CDR1 is SGHRS and CDR2 is YFSETQ. CDR3 sequence (DNA): TGCGCCAGCAGTTTTAATTCGGGACAGGGGACAGATACGCAGTATTTT. It encodes CASSFNSGQGTDTQYF.

This chain's CDR3 is CASTGSTYGYTF. The CDR3 DNA sequence: TGTGCCAGTACAGGCTCTACGTATGGCTACACCTTC. The rearrangement uses TRBV19 and TRBJ1-2; unclear D gene. V lost 7 bases and J 5 bases, leaving 11 bases between the germline ends. The CDR3 spans 12 residues. The germline CDR1 and CDR2 sequences are LNHDA and SQIVND (reference sequence).

CDR3 sequence reads: CASSPLWTATNEKLFF. The CDR3 DNA reads as TGTGCCAGCAGCCCCTTATGGACAGCAACTAATGAAAAACTGTTTTTT. The chain is built from TRBV7-2 and TRBJ1-4, with D possibly TRBD1 on 6 matching bases. V lost 5 bases to trimming and J lost 0 bases, with 13 bases between them. This CDR3 comprises 16 residues. Germline CDR1 SGHTA, CDR2 FQGNSA.

Only a few counts were recorded for this clone. The chain joins TRBV2 to TRBJ1-5, with 10 nucleotides matching TRBD1. The trim removed 1 base at V and 7 bases at J, leaving 10 bases unmatched. Germline CDR1 is SNHLY and CDR2 is FYNNEI. This CDR3 has 17 residues. CDR3 sequence: CASSEVVWDRGRQPQHF. The CDR3 bases are TGTGCCAGCAGTGAAGTCGTTTGGGACAGGGGTCGGCAGCCCCAGCATTTT.

V is TRBV10-3 and J is TRBJ2-1, with 11 bases lining up with TRBD2. V shed 5 bases and J 7 bases; nucleotides not matched to a gene: 4. Germline CDR1 reads ENHRY; CDR2 reads SYGVKD. This CDR3 comprises 14 residues. CDR3 protein: CAISRLAGWNEQFF. In nucleotides, the CDR3 is TGTGCCATCAGTCGACTAGCGGGGTGGAATGAGCAGTTCTTC.

The rearrangement joins TRBV6-5 to TRBJ1-2; a possible D gene is TRBD1 (6 bases). The CDR3 runs 14 residues. Germline values: CDR1 MNHEY, CDR2 SVGAGI. V shed 6 bases and J shed 5 bases, with 16 bases lying between them. The CDR3 reads CASRPQGTLYGYTF. In nucleotides, the CDR3 is TGTGCCAGCAGGCCCCAGGGGACCCTTTATGGCTACACCTTC.

The gene calls are TRBV19 and TRBJ1-5; no firm D call. This CDR3 contains 18 residues. CDR1 is LNHDA, CDR2 SQIVND, per germline (reference sequence). Trimming pared 7 bases from V and 0 bases from J, leaving 22 bases between. The CDR3 DNA reads TGTGCCAGTACTACCATCTGGGCAGCCTCTTATAGCAATCAGCCCCAGCATTTT. It specifies CASTTIWAASYSNQPQHF.